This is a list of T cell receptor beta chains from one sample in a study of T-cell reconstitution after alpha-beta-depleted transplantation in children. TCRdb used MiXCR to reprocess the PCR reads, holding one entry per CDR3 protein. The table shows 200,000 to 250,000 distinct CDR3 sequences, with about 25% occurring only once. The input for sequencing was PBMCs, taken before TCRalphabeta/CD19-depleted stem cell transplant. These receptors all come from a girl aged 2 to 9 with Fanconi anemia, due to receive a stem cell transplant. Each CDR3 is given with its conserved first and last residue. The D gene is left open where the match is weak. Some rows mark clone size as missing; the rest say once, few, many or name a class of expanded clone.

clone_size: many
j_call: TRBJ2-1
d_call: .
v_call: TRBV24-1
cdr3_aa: CATSETARVVSYNEQFF
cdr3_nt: TGTGCCACCAGTGAAACTGCCCGGGTCGTCTCCTACAATGAGCAGTTCTTC

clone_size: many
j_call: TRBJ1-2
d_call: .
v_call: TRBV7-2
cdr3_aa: CASSTYPDSYGYTF
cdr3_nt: TGTGCCAGCAGTACTTACCCGGACAGCTATGGCTACACCTTC

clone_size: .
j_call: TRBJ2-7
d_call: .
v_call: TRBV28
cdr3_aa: CASTRVRVQYEQYF
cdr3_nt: TGTGCCAGCACACGAGTCAGGGTGCAGTACGAGCAGTACTTC

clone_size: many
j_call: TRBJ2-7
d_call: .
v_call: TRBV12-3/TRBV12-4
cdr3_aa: CASSFLARGEQYF
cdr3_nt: TGTGCCAGCAGTTTTCTAGCACGGGGTGAGCAGTACTTC

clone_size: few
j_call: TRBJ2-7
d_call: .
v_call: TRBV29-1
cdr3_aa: CSVDTSGATAPYEQYF
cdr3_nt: TGCAGCGTTGATACTAGTGGAGCCACCGCGCCCTACGAGCAGTACTTC

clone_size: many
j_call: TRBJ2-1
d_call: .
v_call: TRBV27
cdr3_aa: CASSLWTTTNEQFF
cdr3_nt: TGTGCCAGCAGTTTATGGACTACGACCAATGAGCAGTTCTTC

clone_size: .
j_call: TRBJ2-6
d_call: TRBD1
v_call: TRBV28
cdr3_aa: CASSLVGQGLRRANVLTF
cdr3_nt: TGTGCCAGCAGTTTAGTAGGACAGGGCCTACGAAGGGCCAACGTCCTGACTTTC

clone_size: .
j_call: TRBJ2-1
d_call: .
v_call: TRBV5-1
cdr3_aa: CASSIEPHNEQFF
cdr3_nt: TGCGCCAGCAGCATTGAACCTCACAATGAGCAGTTCTTC

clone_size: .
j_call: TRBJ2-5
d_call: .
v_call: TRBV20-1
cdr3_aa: CSARAVKETQYF
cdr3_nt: TGCAGTGCTAGAGCGGTGAAGGAGACCCAGTACTTC

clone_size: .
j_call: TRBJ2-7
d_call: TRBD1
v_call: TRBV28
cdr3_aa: CASSLPKGNGQGYEQYF
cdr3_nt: TGTGCCAGCAGTCTCCCAAAAGGTAACGGACAGGGGTACGAGCAGTACTTC

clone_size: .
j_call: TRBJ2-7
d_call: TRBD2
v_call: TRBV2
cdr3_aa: CASTLAGPYEQYF
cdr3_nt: TGTGCCAGCACGCTAGCGGGTCCCTACGAGCAGTACTTC

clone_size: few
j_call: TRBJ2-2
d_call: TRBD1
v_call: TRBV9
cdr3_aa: CASSVAPTGAGELFF
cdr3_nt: TGTGCCAGCAGCGTAGCGCCGACAGGGGCCGGGGAGCTGTTTTTT

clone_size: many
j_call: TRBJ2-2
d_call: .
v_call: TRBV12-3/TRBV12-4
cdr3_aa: CASSWSGLNTGELFF
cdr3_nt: TGTGCCAGCAGTTGGTCGGGACTTAACACCGGGGAGCTGTTTTTT

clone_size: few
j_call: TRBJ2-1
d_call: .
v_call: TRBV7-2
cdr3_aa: CASSLGVSPSLSAEQFF
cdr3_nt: TGTGCCAGCAGCTTAGGTGTATCGCCTTCTCTCTCGGCTGAGCAGTTCTTC

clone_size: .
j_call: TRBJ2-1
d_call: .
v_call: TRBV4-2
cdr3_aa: CASSQEAWVRNEQFF
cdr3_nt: TGTGCCAGCAGCCAAGAGGCGTGGGTTCGCAATGAGCAGTTCTTC

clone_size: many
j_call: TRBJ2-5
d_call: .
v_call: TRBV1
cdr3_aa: CTSSQAGGTNKETQYF
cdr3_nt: TGCACCAGCAGCCAAGCAGGCGGGACAAACAAAGAGACCCAGTACTTC

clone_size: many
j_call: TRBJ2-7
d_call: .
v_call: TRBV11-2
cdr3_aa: CASSLVAEQYF
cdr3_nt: TGTGCCAGCAGCTTAGTAGCCGAGCAGTACTTC

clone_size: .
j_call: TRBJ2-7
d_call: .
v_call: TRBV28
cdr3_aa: CASSLARDFPYEQYF
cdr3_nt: TGTGCCAGCAGTTTGGCCCGAGACTTTCCCTACGAGCAGTACTTC

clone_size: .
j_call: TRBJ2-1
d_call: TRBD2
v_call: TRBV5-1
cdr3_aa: CASNNPGGFWNEQFF
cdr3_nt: TGCGCCAGCAACAATCCGGGGGGGTTTTGGAATGAGCAGTTCTTC

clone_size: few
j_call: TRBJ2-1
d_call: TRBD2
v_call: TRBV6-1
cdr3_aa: CATHRLAGGNEQFF
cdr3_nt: TGTGCCACCCACAGACTAGCGGGAGGGAATGAGCAGTTCTTC

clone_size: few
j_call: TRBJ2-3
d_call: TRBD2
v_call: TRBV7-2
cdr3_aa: CASSLVSLAGGDTQYF
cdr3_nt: TGTGCCAGCAGCTTAGTGAGTCTAGCGGGGGGTGATACGCAGTATTTT

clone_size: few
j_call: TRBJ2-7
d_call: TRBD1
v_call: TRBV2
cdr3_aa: CASSRTGVTVDEQYF
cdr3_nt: TGTGCCAGCAGTCGGACAGGGGTGACTGTAGACGAGCAGTACTTC

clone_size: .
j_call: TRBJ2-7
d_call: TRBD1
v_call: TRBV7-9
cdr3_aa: CASSPGTGGAVDEQYF
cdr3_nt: TGTGCCAGCAGCCCTGGGACAGGGGGTGCGGTAGACGAGCAGTACTTC

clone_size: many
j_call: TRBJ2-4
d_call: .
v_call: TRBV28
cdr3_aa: CASSPGRGIQYF
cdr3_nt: TGTGCCAGCAGTCCGGGACGTGGCATTCAGTACTTC

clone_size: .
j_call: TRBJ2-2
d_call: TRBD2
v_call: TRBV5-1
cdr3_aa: CASSIAGAGELFF
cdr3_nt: TGCGCCAGCAGCATAGCGGGAGCGGGGGAGCTGTTTTTT